These T cell receptor beta chains were read from a single sample in a study of glioma-infiltrating T cells after dendritic cell vaccination. Clones were read by immunoSEQ multiplex PCR, and TCRdb kept only the in-frame ones, dropping some. Of tens of thousands of clones listed, 75% to 90% are singletons. Sample: blood, taken after dendritic cell vaccination. Receptors originate from a human donor with glioblastoma. Each CDR3 is given with its conserved first and last residue. A D gene is named only where the DNA matches it firmly. The size entry is marked missing in some rows and otherwise reads once, few, many or a size class.

D | size | J | V | CDR3 | DNA
TRBD2 | few | TRBJ2-1 | TRBV2 | CASSDVAPGTSFDEQFF | TGTGCCAGCAGTGACGTGGCCCCCGGGACTAGTTTCGATGAGCAGTTCTTC
TRBD1 | few | TRBJ2-7 | TRBV7-3 | CASSLKYWKGRDRGPYEQYF | TGTGCCAGCAGCTTAAAGTATTGGAAGGGGAGGGACAGGGGTCCCTACGAGCAGTACTTC
TRBD1 | . | TRBJ1-5 | TRBV6-1 | CASSDRGTGGRNQPQHF | TGTGCCAGCAGTGACAGAGGGACAGGGGGTCGGAATCAGCCCCAGCATTTT
TRBD1 | . | TRBJ1-4 | TRBV5-1 | CASSLGQGAYEKLFF | TGCGCCAGCAGCCTAGGACAGGGGGCTTATGAAAAACTGTTTTTT
TRBD1 | few | TRBJ2-7 | TRBV6-5 | CASGRQGLGEQYF | TGTGCCAGCGGGCGACAGGGGTTGGGCGAGCAGTACTTC
. | . | TRBJ2-2 | TRBV28 | CASSLWAGDTGELFF | TGTGCCAGCAGTTTATGGGCAGGGGACACCGGGGAGCTGTTTTTT
. | once | TRBJ2-7 | TRBV20-1 | CSGGAYEQYF | TGCAGCGGGGGAGCATACGAGCAGTACTTC
. | . | TRBJ2-7 | TRBV20-1 | CSATPTYEQYF | TGCAGTGCTACTCCTACCTACGAGCAGTACTTC
. | . | TRBJ2-5 | TRBV5-1 | CASSLGQVQETQYF | TGCGCCAGCAGCTTGGGACAGGTCCAAGAGACCCAGTACTTC
TRBD1 | . | TRBJ2-7 | TRBV11-2 | CASSLVEGAYEQYF | TGTGCCAGCAGCTTAGTAGAGGGGGCTTACGAGCAGTACTTC
. | . | TRBJ2-5 | TRBV2 | CASSRGAGETQYF | TGTGCCAGCAGTCGGGGGGCCGGTGAGACCCAGTACTTC
TRBD2 | . | TRBJ2-7 | TRBV5-4 | CASSPDGSGLAGYEQYF | TGTGCCAGCAGCCCGGACGGGTCGGGACTAGCGGGATACGAGCAGTACTTC
. | few | TRBJ2-7 | TRBV25-1 | CASMNDTSYEQYF | TGTGCCAGCATGAACGACACCTCCTACGAGCAGTACTTC
TRBD1 | . | TRBJ2-7 | TRBV7-2 | CASSTRQGVRGQYF | TGTGCCAGCAGCACAAGACAGGGCGTACGAGGGCAGTACTTC
. | . | TRBJ2-7 | TRBV13 | CASSTPDSSSYEQYF | TGTGCCAGCAGCACTCCCGACAGTTCCTCCTACGAGCAGTACTTC
TRBD1 | . | TRBJ1-3 | TRBV5-1 | CASSPPLDRGPGNTIYF | TGCGCCAGCAGCCCACCACTTGACAGGGGGCCTGGAAACACCATATATTTT
TRBD2 | . | TRBJ2-7 | TRBV18 | CASSPLSSGYYEQYF | TGTGCCAGCTCACCACTGTCTAGCGGCTACTACGAGCAGTACTTC
. | . | TRBJ1-2 | TRBV27 | CASSLGGNYGYTF | TGTGCCAGCAGCCTAGGAGGTAACTATGGCTACACCTTC
. | . | TRBJ2-7 | TRBV5-3 | CARSLSRGWSYEQYF | TGTGCCAGAAGCTTGTCAAGGGGATGGTCGTACGAGCAGTACTTC
. | once | TRBJ1-3 | TRBV30 | CAWSVRGRVSGNTIYF | TGTGCCTGGAGTGTAAGGGGCAGGGTCTCTGGAAACACCATATATTTT
. | . | TRBJ1-5 | TRBV15 | CATSRDPAGQPQHF | TGTGCCACCAGCAGAGATCCGGCGGGTCAGCCCCAGCATTTT
. | . | TRBJ2-1 | TRBV27 | CASSLSAEPSYNEQFF | TGTGCCAGCAGTTTATCGGCGGAGCCCTCCTACAATGAGCAGTTCTTC
. | . | TRBJ2-7 | TRBV6-5 | CASSYAVGTYYYEQYF | TGTGCCAGCAGTTACGCCGTCGGGACTTACTATTACGAGCAGTACTTC
TRBD1 | . | TRBJ2-7 | TRBV7-9 | CASSEPGQGPEQYF | TGTGCCAGCAGTGAACCGGGACAGGGGCCCGAGCAGTACTTC
. | . | TRBJ2-5 | TRBV7-3 | CASSTSGNRRETQYF | TGTGCCAGCAGCACCTCAGGGAATCGAAGAGAGACCCAGTACTTC
. | . | TRBJ2-7 | TRBV27 | CASSRGLAYEQYF | TGTGCCAGCAGTAGGGGGTTAGCCTACGAGCAGTACTTC
. | . | TRBJ2-5 | TRBV2 | CASSEEVVGVQETQYF | TGTGCCAGCAGTGAGGAGGTGGTCGGGGTCCAAGAGACCCAGTACTTC
. | . | TRBJ1-1 | TRBV28 | CASSPLTGNTEAFF | TGTGCCAGCAGTCCCCTAACAGGGAACACTGAAGCTTTCTTT
TRBD1 | few | TRBJ1-1 | TRBV4-1 | CASSQAWTGEAFF | TGCGCCAGCAGCCAGGCGTGGACAGGGGAAGCTTTCTTT
TRBD2 | few | TRBJ2-3 | TRBV6-4 | CASSDSSGGADTQYF | TGTGCCAGCAGTGACTCTAGCGGGGGGGCAGATACGCAGTATTTT
. | . | TRBJ1-2 | TRBV12-2 | CASRLALGQGARGYTF | TGTGCAAGTCGCTTAGCGCTAGGACAGGGGGCCCGTGGCTACACCTTC
. | . | TRBJ2-7 | TRBV18 | CASSPQTGTGVGYEQYF | TGTGCCAGCTCACCACAAACCGGAACAGGTGTCGGCTACGAGCAGTACTTC
. | few | TRBJ1-5 | TRBV9 | CASSVEQNGPQHF | TGTGCCAGCAGCGTCGAACAGAACGGGCCCCAGCATTTT
. | . | TRBJ1-1 | TRBV7-9 | CASSSIAAEAFF | TGTGCCAGCAGCTCGATAGCCGCTGAAGCTTTCTTT
. | . | TRBJ1-6 | TRBV9 | CASSPTEGRTSPLHF | TGTGCCAGCAGCCCCACGGAGGGGCGGACTTCACCCCTCCACTTT
. | . | TRBJ2-5 | TRBV9 | CASSLASQETQYF | TGTGCCAGCAGTCTAGCGAGCCAAGAGACCCAGTACTTC
. | . | TRBJ2-7 | TRBV4-2 | CASSPGTRGGREQYF | TGTGCCAGCAGCCCCGGGACCCGAGGGGGTAGGGAGCAGTACTTC
TRBD1 | once | TRBJ1-1 | TRBV9 | CASSLTGDVRDTEAFF | TGTGCCAGCAGCCTGACAGGGGACGTAAGGGACACTGAAGCTTTCTTT
TRBD2 | . | TRBJ2-1 | TRBV13 | CASSPGLAGGNNEQFF | TGTGCCAGCAGCCCGGGACTAGCGGGGGGTAACAATGAGCAGTTCTTC
. | . | TRBJ1-5 | TRBV7-2 | CASSLAIQDQPQHF | TGTGCCAGCAGCTTAGCAATACAAGATCAGCCCCAGCATTTT
. | . | TRBJ2-7 | TRBV5-6 | CASRRSSSYEQYF | TGTGCCAGCCGGCGGTCTAGCTCCTACGAGCAGTACTTC
TRBD2 | few | TRBJ2-7 | TRBV6-6 | CASSYSVTSTSYEQYF | TGTGCCAGCAGTTACTCGGTGACTAGCACCTCCTACGAGCAGTACTTC
TRBD2 | . | TRBJ2-1 | TRBV30 | CAWSVGRASSYNEQFF | TGTGCCTGGAGTGTAGGGAGGGCCAGCTCCTACAATGAGCAGTTCTTC
. | . | TRBJ2-4 | TRBV19 | CASSVREKNIQYF | TGTGCCAGTAGTGTTCGGGAGAAAAACATTCAGTACTTC
. | few | TRBJ2-7 | TRBV23-1 | CASSPGKTYEQYF | TGCGCCAGCAGTCCGGGGAAAACCTACGAGCAGTACTTC
TRBD2 | . | TRBJ2-1 | TRBV15 | CATSVSGRRNEQFF | TGTGCCACCAGCGTTAGCGGGAGGCGCAATGAGCAGTTCTTC
. | . | TRBJ2-3 | TRBV6-5 | CASSRGSTDTQYF | TGTGCCAGCAGCCGCGGGAGCACAGATACGCAGTATTTT
. | . | TRBJ1-2 | TRBV5-4 | CASSLGGADYGYTF | TGTGCCAGCAGCTTGGGGGGAGCGGACTATGGCTACACCTTC
. | few | TRBJ2-6 | TRBV7-8 | CASSITGHSGANVLTF | TGTGCCAGCAGCATCACAGGTCACTCTGGGGCCAACGTCCTGACTTTC
. | . | TRBJ2-3 | TRBV10-2 | CASRDGVGTDTQYF | TGCGCCAGCAGAGATGGAGTGGGCACAGATACGCAGTATTTT
TRBD1 | . | TRBJ2-7 | TRBV27 | CASSSTRTGGFYEQYF | TGTGCCAGCAGTTCCACCCGGACAGGGGGGTTCTACGAGCAGTACTTC
. | . | TRBJ2-3 | TRBV5-1 | CASSPRSSTDTQYF | TGCGCCAGCAGCCCAAGGAGTAGCACAGATACGCAGTATTTT
TRBD2 | . | TRBJ2-3 | TRBV5-1 | CASSRKAGDSTDTQYF | TGCGCCAGCAGCCGGAAAGCGGGAGATAGCACAGATACGCAGTATTTT
. | . | TRBJ2-5 | TRBV11-2 | CASSLSRQPQETQYF | TGTGCCAGCAGCTTAAGTCGACAACCGCAAGAGACCCAGTACTTC
TRBD1 | . | TRBJ1-1 | TRBV7-3 | CASSKQGMNTEAFF | TGTGCCAGCAGCAAACAGGGGATGAACACTGAAGCTTTCTTT
. | . | TRBJ2-3 | TRBV5-4 | CASSLGPGSTDTQYF | TGTGCCAGCAGCTTGGGGCCGGGAAGCACAGATACGCAGTATTTT
TRBD1 | . | TRBJ2-7 | TRBV6-4 | CASSPDGTGGDEQYF | TGTGCCAGCAGCCCTGACGGGACAGGGGGCGACGAGCAGTACTTC